This TCR beta chain was sequenced in a study of blood T cell repertoires in COVID-19. Study context: T cells, B-cell-depleted T cells, or PBMCs supplied cDNA or gDNA.

TCRdb's copy holds only in-frame clones and misses some; the assay was immunoSEQ multiplex PCR. Counted here are 200,000 to 250,000 clones, around 80% occurring once; the ten biggest clones make up 3% to 4%. CDR1 SGHAT and CDR2 FQDESV come from the germline V gene (reference sequence). The CDR3 runs to 15 residues. With V trimmed by 5 bases and J by 5 bases, 6 bases remained unmatched. Sequencing was carried out using peripheral blood. The chain carries TRBV11-1 and TRBJ2-1; 10 bases match TRBD1. The sequence derives from a woman in her forties with active or convalescent COVID-19. CDR3 DNA sequence: TGTGCCAGCAGCCGAGAGGACAGGGGGGACAATGAGCAGTTCTTC. Amino acid sequence: CASSREDRGDNEQFF.